Sequencing of this T cell receptor (beta chain) was carried out in a study of identical twins. Study observations and caveats: Possibly, invariant MAIT and iNKT cells partly confounded zero-insertion analyses. The study found that models underestimated out-of-frame TCR alpha sharing in monozygotic twins.

TCRdb independently ran MiXCR on the 5' RACE reads; one entry per CDR3 protein. In the table there are 450,000 to 600,000 distinct CDR3 sequences, 20% to 25% of which are singletons. Notes on this clonotype: No antigen is known for it.

These data were likewise used in another study, on yellow fever vaccine responses in identical twins.

Sequencing input: CD4+ T cells sorted from blood. The sequence was collected from a woman aged 18-30 years in good health.

The CDR3 sequence: CASSLAHLRGSMAKNIQYF. CDR3 sequence (DNA): TGTGCCAGCAGTCTCGCACATCTAAGAGGCTCCATGGCCAAAAACATTCAGTACTTC. V usage is TRBV28 and J usage is TRBJ2-4; unclear D gene. The CDR3 runs to 19 residues. Germline V gives CDR1 MDHEN, CDR2 SYDVKM. The germline V and J ends were trimmed by 5 bases and 1 base, with 24 bases remaining between them.